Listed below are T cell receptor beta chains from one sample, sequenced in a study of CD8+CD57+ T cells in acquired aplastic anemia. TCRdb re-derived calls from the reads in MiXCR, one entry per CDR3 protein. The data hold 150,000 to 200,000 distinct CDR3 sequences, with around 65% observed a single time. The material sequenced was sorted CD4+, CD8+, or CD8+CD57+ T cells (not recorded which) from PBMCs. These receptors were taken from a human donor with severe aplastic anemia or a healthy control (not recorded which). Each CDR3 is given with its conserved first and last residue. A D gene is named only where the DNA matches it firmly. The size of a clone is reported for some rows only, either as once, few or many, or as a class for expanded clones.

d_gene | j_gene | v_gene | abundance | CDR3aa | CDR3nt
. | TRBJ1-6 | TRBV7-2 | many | CASSLTGLNSPLHF | TGTGCCAGCAGCTTAACAGGGCTTAATTCACCCCTCCACTTT
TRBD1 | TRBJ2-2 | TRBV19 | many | CASMDREEYTGELFF | TGTGCCAGTATGGACAGGGAGGAGTACACCGGGGAGCTGTTTTTT
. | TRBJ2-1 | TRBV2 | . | CASRALIDWEDNEQFF | TGTGCCAGCAGGGCCCTGATAGACTGGGAGGACAATGAGCAGTTCTTC
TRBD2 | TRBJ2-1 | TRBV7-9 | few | CASSLASGYNEQFF | TGTGCCAGCAGCTTGGCTAGCGGTTACAATGAGCAGTTCTTC
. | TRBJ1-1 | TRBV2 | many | CAILPVGNTEAFF | TGTGCCATACTCCCGGTGGGGAACACTGAAGCTTTCTTT
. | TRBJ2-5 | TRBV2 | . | CASRSGVAETQYF | TGTGCCAGCAGATCGGGGGTCGCGGAGACCCAGTACTTC
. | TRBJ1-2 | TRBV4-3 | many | CASSQGGAGNYGYTF | TGCGCCAGCAGCCAAGGAGGTGCCGGGAACTATGGCTACACCTTC
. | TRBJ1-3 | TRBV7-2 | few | CASSLGRGGNTIYF | TGTGCCAGCAGCTTAGGGAGAGGGGGAAACACCATATATTTT
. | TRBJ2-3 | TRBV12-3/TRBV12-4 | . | CASSYRQRSTDTQYF | TGTGCCAGCAGCTACCGACAGAGAAGCACAGATACGCAGTATTTT
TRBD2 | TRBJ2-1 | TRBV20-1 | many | CSVLAGPRDEQFF | TGCAGTGTCTTAGCGGGGCCTCGGGATGAGCAGTTCTTC
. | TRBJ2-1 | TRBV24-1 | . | CATSAVGFNEQFF | TGTGCCACCAGTGCGGTAGGTTTCAATGAGCAGTTCTTC
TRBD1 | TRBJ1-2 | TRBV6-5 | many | CASSQQEGAYGYTF | TGTGCCAGCAGTCAGCAGGAGGGGGCCTATGGCTACACCTTC
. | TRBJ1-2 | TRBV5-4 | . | CASSPGGEEIYGYTF | TGTGCCAGCAGCCCAGGCGGCGAGGAAATATATGGCTACACCTTC
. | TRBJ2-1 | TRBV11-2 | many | CASLGGGPRHNEQFF | TGTGCCAGCTTAGGGGGGGGGCCGCGCCACAATGAGCAGTTCTTC
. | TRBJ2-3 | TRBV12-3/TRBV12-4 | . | CASGLEAFSTDTRYF | TGTGCCAGCGGTTTAGAGGCATTTAGCACAGATACGCGGTATTTT
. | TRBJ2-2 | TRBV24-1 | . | CATSQGTGGELFF | TGTGCCACCTCCCAGGGGACGGGCGGGGAGCTGTTTTTT
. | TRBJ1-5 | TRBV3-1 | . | CASSQAPNQPQHF | TGTGCCAGCAGCCAGGCCCCCAATCAGCCCCAGCATTTT
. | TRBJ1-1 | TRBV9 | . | CASSVVSTGRAEAFF | TGTGCCAGCAGCGTAGTCTCTACAGGGAGGGCTGAAGCTTTCTTT
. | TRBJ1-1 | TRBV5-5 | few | CASSSSGVDTGAFF | TGTGCCAGCAGCTCGTCAGGGGTTGACACTGGAGCTTTCTTT
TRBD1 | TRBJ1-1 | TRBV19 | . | CASRLTGDRDAFF | TGTGCCAGTAGACTCACGGGGGACAGGGATGCTTTCTTT
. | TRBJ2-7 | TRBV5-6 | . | CASSLSPSLGDEQYF | TGTGCCAGCAGCTTATCCCCGTCGTTAGGGGACGAGCAGTACTTC
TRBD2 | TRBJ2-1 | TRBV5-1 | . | CASSIGLALDEQFF | TGCGCCAGCAGCATCGGACTAGCGTTGGATGAGCAGTTCTTC
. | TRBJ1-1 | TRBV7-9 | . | CASSHLNTEAFF | TGTGCCAGCAGCCATTTGAACACTGAAGCTTTCTTT
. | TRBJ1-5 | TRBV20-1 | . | CSATSRGQPQHF | TGCAGTGCTACGAGTAGGGGCCAGCCCCAGCATTTT
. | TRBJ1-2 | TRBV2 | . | CASSDLVGNLPYGYTF | TGTGCCAGCAGTGACTTAGTAGGCAACTTGCCCTATGGCTACACCTTC
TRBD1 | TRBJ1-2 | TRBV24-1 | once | CATSGTGDNYGYTF | TGTGCCACCAGCGGGACAGGGGATAACTATGGCTACACCTTC